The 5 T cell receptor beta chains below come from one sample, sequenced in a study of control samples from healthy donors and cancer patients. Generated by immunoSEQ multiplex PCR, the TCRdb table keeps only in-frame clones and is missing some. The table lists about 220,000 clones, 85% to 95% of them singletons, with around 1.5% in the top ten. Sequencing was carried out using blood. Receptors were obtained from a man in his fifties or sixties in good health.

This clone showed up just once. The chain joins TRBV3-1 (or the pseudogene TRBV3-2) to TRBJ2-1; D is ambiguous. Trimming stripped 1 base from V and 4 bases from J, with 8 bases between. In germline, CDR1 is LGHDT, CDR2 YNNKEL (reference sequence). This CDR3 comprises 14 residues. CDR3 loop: CASSQATDYNEQFF. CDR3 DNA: TGTGCCAGCAGCCAAGCCACAGATTACAATGAGCAGTTCTTC.

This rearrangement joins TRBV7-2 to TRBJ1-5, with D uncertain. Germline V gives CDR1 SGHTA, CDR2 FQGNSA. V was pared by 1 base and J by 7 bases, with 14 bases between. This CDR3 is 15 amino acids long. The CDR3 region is CASSLGSGPGQPQHF. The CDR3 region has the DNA TGTGCCAGCAGCTTAGGTTCCGGGCCGGGGCAGCCCCAGCATTTT.

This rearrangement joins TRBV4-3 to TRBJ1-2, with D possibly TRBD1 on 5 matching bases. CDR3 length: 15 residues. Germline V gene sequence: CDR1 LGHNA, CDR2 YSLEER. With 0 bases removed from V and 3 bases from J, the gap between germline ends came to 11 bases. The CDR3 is CASSQEFWGDYGYTF. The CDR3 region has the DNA TGCGCCAGCAGCCAAGAATTTTGGGGGGACTATGGCTACACCTTC.

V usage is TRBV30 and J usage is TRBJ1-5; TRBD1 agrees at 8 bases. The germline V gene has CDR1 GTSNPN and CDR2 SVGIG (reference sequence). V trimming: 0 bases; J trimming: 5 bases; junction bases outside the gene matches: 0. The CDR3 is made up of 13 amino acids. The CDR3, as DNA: TGTGCCTGGAGTGTACAGGGGGATCAGCCCCAGCATTTT. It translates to CAWSVQGDQPQHF.

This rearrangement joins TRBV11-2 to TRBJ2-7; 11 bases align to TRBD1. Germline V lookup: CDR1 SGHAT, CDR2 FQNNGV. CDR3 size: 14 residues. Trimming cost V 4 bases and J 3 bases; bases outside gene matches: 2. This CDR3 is CASSWTGGFYEQYF. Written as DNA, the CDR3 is TGTGCCAGCAGCTGGACAGGGGGCTTCTACGAGCAGTACTTC.